What follows is one TCR beta chain and its context. Which antigen it targets is not known. It has no much larger one-base neighbor in the sample; base qualities were not kept. CD8 naive samples were CD45RO-negative cells positively selected for CCR7, giving a CD45RA+CCR7+ population that excluded TemRA cells. The donors were healthy, HIV-negative adults with no recently reported acute infections or vaccinations. Every donor was a Caucasian adult living in Nashville, Tennessee, USA. Blood was collected by leukapheresis, and PBMCs were isolated by Ficoll-Histopaque density gradient centrifugation and then cryopreserved in liquid nitrogen vapor phase. Purity and quantity of every magnetically sorted T cell population were checked by analytical flow cytometry. Each sorted fraction had its genomic DNA isolated and then quantified by UV absorbance on a Nanodrop 2000c. Using the deep immunoSEQ assay, multiplex PCR amplified TCR CDR3 regions from genomic DNA. Genomic DNA extracted from each cell subset was distributed evenly over all wells of several immunoSEQ 96-well plates, and each plate served as one replicate. For sorted subsets, about 210 ng of genomic DNA, equivalent to some 30,000 T cell genomes, went into each replicate PCR. Purified libraries were quantified with a Qubit 3.0 fluorometer, sized on a Bioanalyzer 2100, and re-quantified with the KAPA Library Quantification kit. Every immunoSEQ 96-well plate was sequenced on a separate single-read 150-cycle Illumina NextSeq 550 flow cell. As for the authors' bioinformatics: Because only junctional sequences without quality scores were contained in the immunoSEQ output, filtering matching that applied to full-length reads could not be performed. To assign V/J genes and CDR3, sequences were annotated against IMGT germline references using PyIR, a Python wrapper for IgBLAST v1.9. Any read was removed if the V/J assignment was weak (E-value above 1e-6), the CDR3 was missing, or the read contained stop codons, out-of-frame junctions, or ambiguous translated residues. V3J clonotypes were defined by identical inferred V gene, J gene, and CDR3 amino acid sequence. The percentage overlap between two repertoires was calculated by dividing the number of shared unique clonotypes by the size of the smaller repertoire. Repertoire richness was assessed with RTK rarefaction, the Chao1 estimator, and Recon v2.1 estimates of unobserved clonotypes. OLGA was used to compute generation probabilities for all TCRbeta clonotypes that the gDNA method yielded from a handful of donors. What TCRdb holds here is the immuneACCESS table cut down to in-frame rearrangements. Part of the clones is not present; checked against another copy, under half of the missing clones reflect an unresolved V gene, and the others are unexplained. That table furnishes V, J and clone size, whereas the DNA furnished D and trimming. The sample table records about 2.1 million clones; around 93% of these occur just once. The top ten constitute less than 2% of the sample.

This record belongs to a study of shared clonotypes between healthy human individuals (dated by TCRdb to about 2020). Background on the whole study: The cohort comprised a couple of women and a few men aged 18 to 49 years. Each donor's leukapheresis produced roughly between roughly 0.85 and 9.5 billion PBMCs. Libraries were prepared and TCR repertoires were sequenced by different laboratories using diverse techniques, in order to increase sequencing depth and limit assay-specific biases. Per donor, three plates each were used for CD4 naive and CD4 memory, two for CD8 naive, and one for CD8 memory. The study deeply sequenced blood TCR repertoires of 5 or 6 healthy adults to estimate repertoire size and the extent of clonotype sharing between individuals. Here is what the overall study found, with its caveats: Incomplete sequencing was indicated by rarefaction of sorted-subset datasets, despite the large sequencing depth. Sampling was restricted to blood, and TCR repertoires in tissue are likely to differ from TCR repertoires in blood. Higher generation probabilities were observed for clonotypes shared by all four sorted-subset donors than for non-shared clonotypes. Naive subsets generally had larger estimated clonotype richness than memory subsets did. When several donors were compared, the shared fraction of clonotypes was about 5.5% for naive CD4, roughly 3.3% for naive CD8, roughly 2.5% for memory CD4, and around 0.4% for memory CD8. The small number of donors limited the genetic and exposure-history diversity represented. Pairwise subsampling indicated that sequencing depth was expected to affect the degree of clonotype sharing among donors.

V lost 8 bases and J lost 0 bases; the stretch between them is 20 bases long. The CDR3, cysteine through phenylalanine, is 16 amino acids long. Of all the DNA, just the CDR3 is kept, 48 bases in frame from base 1. CDR1 and CDR2, looked up from the germline V gene, are MNHNS and SASEGT. The TCR sequence derives from a man aged 18 to 30 in good health. Some clones in this sample may be carry-over from other donors' samples. The sample taken for sequencing was naive CD8+ T cells from PBMCs. The intended sense of this specimen's cell subset or site label: CD45RA+CCR7+. The rearrangement joined TRBV6-1 to TRBJ2-7, with the D gene possibly TRBD1 or TRBD2, each one fitting 6 bases. The DNA is as follows: TGTGCCAGCCGTGGGGGGCCAGAACTAAGCTCCTACGAGCAGTACTTC. Its amino acids are CASRGGPELSSYEQYF.